This entry features one T cell receptor beta chain sequence. Antigen specificity is unknown. Germline CDR1 and CDR2: SGDLS and YYNGEE. Trimming left V 4 bases short and J 1 base short, with 17 bases between. The CDR3 spans 16 residues. TCRdb re-called the RT-PCR reads with MiXCR, one entry per CDR3 protein. The sample yields a few hundred thousand distinct CDR3 sequences, over 20% seen once. The source of the sample is a study of response to subunit inactivated influenza vaccine. Broader study findings: The authors proposed limited new T cell recruitment per seasonal influenza vaccination.

V and J are TRBV9 and TRBJ1-1, with D perhaps TRBD1 (5 bases). The source material was PBMCs from blood, sampled about 20 months after vaccination. The TCR sequence derives from a man aged 50 to 69 who received an inactivated influenza vaccine. The CDR3 region is CASSNSQGASNTEAFF. CDR3 DNA sequence: TGTGCCAGCAGCAATTCCCAGGGCGCCTCGAACACTGAAGCTTTCTTT.